These 21 T cell receptor beta chains originate from one sample sequenced in a study of T cell repertoires in cytomegalovirus infection. Their cognate antigens are unknown. MiXCR, run by TCRdb on the reads, gives a single entry per CDR3 protein. Of approximately 990,000 distinct CDR3 sequences listed, around 31% were seen once; the top ten hold roughly 13%. The specimen was cultured CD8+ T cells from PBMCs, collected from culture after CMV antigen stimulation. These receptors were obtained from a human donor in good health (CMV status not recorded). Some clones in this sample may be carry-over from other donors' samples.

V gene TRBV19 combines with J gene TRBJ2-1, with a weak D call TRBD1 (5 bases). The germline V gene encodes CDR1 LNHDA and CDR2 SQIVND (reference sequence). The CDR3 length is 14 residues. V was trimmed by 7 bases and J by 2 bases, leaving 12 bases between them. The chain's CDR3 is CASKVETAYNEQFF. As DNA, the CDR3 is TGTGCCAGTAAAGTCGAGACAGCCTACAATGAGCAGTTCTTC.

This clonotype was picked up a small number of times. V and J are TRBV25-1 and TRBJ2-2, with D perhaps given as TRBD1 or TRBD2 (6 bases each). CDR1 MGHDK and CDR2 SYGVNS come from the germline V gene. V lost 0 bases and J lost 6, with 11 bases in between. CDR3 length: 15 amino acids. The CDR3 sequence is CASSEYSGEAGELFF. CDR3 nucleotides: TGTGCCAGCAGTGAATATTCAGGGGAGGCCGGGGAGCTGTTTTTT.

V usage is TRBV6-2 or TRBV6-3 and J usage is TRBJ2-6, with D maybe TRBD2 (6 bases). V lost 4 bases, J lost 3 bases, and 13 bases lay in between. The CDR3 covers 16 residues. The germline V gene has CDR1 MNHEY and CDR2 SVGEGT. CDR3 sequence (DNA): TGTGCCAGCAGTTTTCGGAGGGCGGGTGGGGCCAACGTCCTGACTTTC. Translated, it gives CASSFRRAGGANVLTF.

This clonotype was found a few times. This chain uses TRBV7-2 with TRBJ2-7; D unclear. Germline V lookup: CDR1 SGHTA, CDR2 FQGNSA. This CDR3 is 13 amino acids long. V lost 5 bases to trimming and J lost 0 bases, with 8 bases between them. CDR3 nucleotides: TGTGCCAGCAGCCTATTCTACTCCTACGAGCAGTACTTC. It translates to CASSLFYSYEQYF.

A few counts support this clonotype. The chain uses TRBV4-1 and TRBJ1-1, with D uncertain. This CDR3 contains 15 residues. CDR1 is MGHRA and CDR2 is YSYEKL in the germline V gene. Trimming removed 0 bases at V and 4 bases at J, with 12 bases between. CDR3 amino acids: CASSQDRRWATEAFF. CDR3 bases: TGCGCCAGCAGCCAAGACCGACGATGGGCCACTGAAGCTTTCTTT.

Only a few counts were recorded for this clonotype. The chain has TRBV6-1 and TRBJ1-4, with D perhaps matching TRBD1 (5 bases). The germline gives CDR1 MNHNS, CDR2 SASEGT. Trimming removed 0 bases at V and 7 bases at J, with 21 bases between. CDR3 length equals 18 residues. The DNA of the CDR3 is TGTGCCAGCAGTGAAGCGGGAGGTTCGAACCGGGGCGGTGAAAAACTGTTTTTT. This gives the protein CASSEAGGSNRGGEKLFF.

The chain's CDR3 is CSVEDVGSLRGYTF. The CDR3 nucleotides read TGCAGCGTTGAGGATGTGGGGAGCCTTAGGGGCTACACCTTC. The chain uses TRBV29-1 and TRBJ1-2; no definite D call. Trimming removed 3 bases from V and 8 bases from J, with 19 bases in between. This CDR3 comprises 14 residues. The germline CDR1 and CDR2 sequences are SQVTM and ANQGSEA.

V gene TRBV6-6 combines with J gene TRBJ2-2; D may match TRBD1 or TRBD2 (5 bases each). Germline loops: CDR1 MNHNY, CDR2 SVGAGI (reference sequence). This CDR3 is built from 15 residues. The V gene lost 2 bases and the J gene lost 3 bases, with 10 bases spanning the gap. The CDR3 coding sequence is TGTGCCAGCAGTTACGATGGGGGTGACACCGGGGAGCTGTTTTTT. Amino acid sequence: CASSYDGGDTGELFF.

V is TRBV19 and J is TRBJ2-3, with D tentatively TRBD2 (7 bases). The CDR3 runs 18 residues. Trimming took off 5 bases at V and 2 bases at J, with 23 bases between the two ends. Germline CDR1 is LNHDA and CDR2 is SQIVND (reference sequence). This chain's CDR3 is CASSLSGTISADTDTQYF. CDR3 bases: TGTGCCAGTAGTTTAAGCGGGACAATATCGGCGGACACAGATACGCAGTATTTT. The full variable domain, with the rest looked up from reference TRBV19 and TRBJ2-3, is DGGITQSPKYLFRKEGQNVTLSCEQNLNHDAMYWYRQDPGQGLRLIYYSQIVNDFQKGDIAEGYSVSREKKESFPLTVTSAQKNPTAFYLCASSLSGTISADTDTQYFGPGTRLTVL.

This clonotype has only a few counts. V usage is TRBV6-5 and J usage is TRBJ2-7; tentative D call: TRBD1 (5 bases). CDR1 is MNHEY and CDR2 is SVGAGI in the germline V gene. V was trimmed by 2 bases and J by 2 bases, leaving 13 bases between them. The CDR3 is 15 amino acids. CDR3 amino acids: CASSYGAGRAYEQYF. The DNA of the CDR3 is TGTGCCAGCAGTTACGGGGCAGGGCGCGCCTACGAGCAGTACTTC.

This clonotype is a singleton in its sample. The chain combines TRBV5-1 with TRBJ1-3; D perhaps matches TRBD1 (5 bases). Per the germline V gene, CDR1 is SGHRS and CDR2 is YFSETQ. V was cut by 2 bases and J by 0 bases, with 9 bases left in between. This CDR3 has 15 amino acids. CDR3 in amino acids: CASSFEGDSGNTIYF. CDR3 nucleotides: TGCGCCAGCAGCTTTGAAGGGGACTCTGGAAACACCATATATTTT.

This clonotype appeared a few times. The J gene is TRBJ2-3, the V gene TRBV27; D assignment may be TRBD1 or TRBD2 (5 bases each). CDR1 is MNHEY and CDR2 is SMNVEV in the germline V gene (reference sequence). V was trimmed by 7 bases and J by 2 bases, leaving 13 bases between them. The CDR3 is 14 residues long. The CDR3 region is CASNWGRFTDTQYF. The CDR3 nucleotides read TGTGCCAGCAACTGGGGACGGTTCACAGATACGCAGTATTTT.

This clonotype was observed at least ten times. This chain joins TRBV7-6 and TRBJ2-1, with 9 bases that match TRBD1. This CDR3 has 16 amino acids. After removal of 3 bases from V and 5 bases from J, the junction contained 8 bases not matched to a gene. Germline V CDR1 and CDR2: SGHVS, FNYEAQ. CDR3 sequence reads: CASSLGQGNGDNEQFF. In DNA form, the CDR3 reads TGTGCCAGCAGCTTGGGACAGGGTAACGGGGACAATGAGCAGTTCTTC.

This clonotype was picked up many times. CDR3 sequence (DNA): TGTGCCAGCAGCCAAGATAGTTTCGGGACAGCAACTAGCACAGATACGCAGTATTTT. Protein sequence: CASSQDSFGTATSTDTQYF. This rearrangement joins TRBV4-2 to TRBJ2-3; 7 nucleotides line up with TRBD1. The trim removed 0 bases at V and 0 bases at J, leaving 12 bases unmatched. This CDR3 contains 19 residues. Germline V lookup: CDR1 LGHNA, CDR2 YNFKEQ.

In the case of this clonotype: An end of the junction differs from the germline gene, which may be a read error. The chain uses TRBV27 and TRBJ2-1, with D possibly being TRBD1 or TRBD2 (6 bases each). Per germline, CDR1 MNHEY and CDR2 SMNVEV (reference sequence). The CDR3 consists of 14 residues. This CDR3 reads CASSLGGPRNEQFF. CDR3 DNA: TGTGCCAGTAGTTTAGGGGGGCCACGGAATGAGCAGTTCTTC.

This clonotype showed up just a few times. This chain links TRBV6-2 or TRBV6-3 with TRBJ2-3; D might be TRBD2 (6 bases). The CDR3 extends over 15 amino acids. V lost 5 bases, J lost 5 bases, and 17 bases lay in between. Germline CDR1 reads MNHEY; CDR2 reads SVGEGT. The CDR3 loop is CASSPTGLGQDTQYF. For the CDR3, the DNA is TGTGCCAGCAGTCCCACGGGACTCGGGCAAGATACGCAGTATTTT.

The chain is built from TRBV24-1 and TRBJ2-2, with 7 bases matching TRBD1. The CDR3 totals 15 residues. Germline V lookup: CDR1 KGHDR, CDR2 SFDVKD. V gave up 5 bases and J gave up 3 bases; unmatched junction bases: 5. In DNA, the CDR3 is TGTGCCACCAGTGCCAGGGACAGCTACACCGGGGAGCTGTTTTTT. Its translation: CATSARDSYTGELFF.

This clonotype was seen a few times. V is TRBV7-9 and J is TRBJ1-1; D unclear. The CDR3 runs 11 residues. Germline lookup yields CDR1 SEHNR and CDR2 FQNEAQ (reference sequence). The V and J ends lost 8 bases and 1 base respectively, with 5 bases between them. CDR3 residues: CASFSNTEAFF. In DNA, the CDR3 is TGTGCCAGCTTCTCGAACACTGAAGCTTTCTTT.

The table lists this clonotype with a count of one. This chain uses TRBV7-8 with TRBJ2-7, with 10 nucleotides matching TRBD2. Trimming at V came to 8 bases and at J to 4 bases, leaving 5 bases not matched to a gene. Germline CDR1 SGHVS, CDR2 FQNEAQ. The CDR3 extends over 13 amino acids. CDR3 in amino acids: CASFGLAEYEQYF. In nucleotides, the CDR3 is TGTGCCAGCTTTGGACTAGCGGAATACGAGCAGTACTTC.

This clonotype occurred many times. V is TRBV7-6 and J is TRBJ2-3; 7 bases align to TRBD2. V trimming: 6 bases; J trimming: 1 base; junction bases outside the gene matches: 1. The CDR3 spans 13 residues. The germline gives CDR1 SGHVS, CDR2 FNYEAQ. The CDR3 bases are TGTGCCAGCAGACTAGCGCGCACAGATACGCAGTATTTT. It translates to CASRLARTDTQYF.

This clonotype showed up just a few times. The chain links TRBV28 to TRBJ1-6; D might be TRBD1 (5 bases). The V and J ends lost 4 bases and 0 bases respectively, with 13 bases between them. Germline CDR1 MDHEN, CDR2 SYDVKM. The CDR3 is made up of 17 amino acids. The CDR3 DNA reads TGTGCCAGCAGTTCCGACAGCATTCGCTCCTATAATTCACCCCTCCACTTT. As protein: CASSSDSIRSYNSPLHF. Based on the CDR3 plus reference TRBV28 and TRBJ1-6, the full variable domain is DVKVTQSSRYLVKRTGEKVFLECVQDMDHENMFWYRQDPGLGLRLIYFSYDVKMKEKGDIPEGYSVSREKKERFSLILESASTNQTSMYLCASSSDSIRSYNSPLHFGNGTRLTVT.